Included here is one T cell receptor beta chain sequence, with context. This clonotype showed up many times. Its specific antigen is unknown. One base away there is no much larger clone; base qualities are not given. The data were obtained in a study of CD8 T cells in ankylosing spondylitis (TCRdb year 2017). As for the study more broadly: T cell receptor beta repertoires were profiled in healthy donors and ankylosing spondylitis patients so that disease-linked TCR variants could be found. In total, the full study cohort was made up of some 110 healthy donors and 25 ankylosing spondylitis patients. Samples of peripheral blood were taken, and for ankylosing spondylitis patients, synovial fluid was collected as well. The paper as a whole reports these results and caveats: Some motif variants were previously reported in synovial fluid and blood of reactive arthritis patients, suggesting common disease-initiation mechanisms. The disease-linked clones were reported as significantly enriched in matched synovial fluid samples from ankylosing spondylitis patients. A TCR beta motif made up of about eight highly homologous amino acid variants appeared to be characteristic of blood from ankylosing spondylitis patients. The disease-linked clones had a CD8+ phenotype and were found at relatively low frequencies in peripheral blood.

V is pared back by 1 base and J by 3 bases, with 7 bases lying between the germline termini. CDR1 and CDR2, per the germline V gene, are MDHEN and SYDVKM. Including cysteine and phenylalanine, the CDR3 has 14 amino acids. The only DNA kept is the CDR3, 42 bases in frame from the first base. Sequencing was performed on an Illumina HiSeq 2500. TCR beta libraries were prepared by quantitative 5'-RACE with molecular barcodes. The paper's processing steps were these. To identify disease-linked TCR variants, a new computational method was used, one built on a probabilistic model of VDJ rearrangement. TCRdb applied fastp at Q25 and MiXCR to the public reads, then kept only in-frame beta chains. CDR3 protein duplicates are merged, each entry listing the most common genes and DNA. It is TCRdb's table, rather than the study itself, that gives the V and J calls and clone size. This sample comprises 200,000 or so distinct CDR3 sequences, 15% to 20% of them detected only once. The ten largest account for more than 3.5% of the sample.

The V and J segments used are TRBV28 and TRBJ2-1; no D gene can be assigned with confidence. The sequencing input was blood, either unsorted or a sorted T cell fraction (not recorded which). The origin of this receptor is a male donor aged 10-29 years with ankylosing spondylitis or in good health (not recorded which). Donor details come from another sample of the same person, matched by shared clones. The CDR3 protein sequence reads: CASSLFGVYNEQFF. At the DNA level, the sequence is TGTGCCAGCAGTTTATTTGGGGTCTACAATGAGCAGTTCTTC.